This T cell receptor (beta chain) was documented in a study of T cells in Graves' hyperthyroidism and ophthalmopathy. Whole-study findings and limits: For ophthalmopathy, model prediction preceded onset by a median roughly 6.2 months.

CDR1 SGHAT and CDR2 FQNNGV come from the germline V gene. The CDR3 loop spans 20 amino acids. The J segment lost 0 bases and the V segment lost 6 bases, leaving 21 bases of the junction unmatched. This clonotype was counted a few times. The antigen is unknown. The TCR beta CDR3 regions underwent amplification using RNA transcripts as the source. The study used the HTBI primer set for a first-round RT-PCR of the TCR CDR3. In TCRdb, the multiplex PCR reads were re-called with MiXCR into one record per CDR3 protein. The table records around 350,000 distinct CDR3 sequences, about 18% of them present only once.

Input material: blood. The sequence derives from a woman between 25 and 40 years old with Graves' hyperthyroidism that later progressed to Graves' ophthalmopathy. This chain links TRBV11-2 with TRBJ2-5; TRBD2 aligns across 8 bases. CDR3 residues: CASRGALRVGGGLNQETQYF. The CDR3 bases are TGTGCCAGCAGGGGTGCGCTCCGGGTCGGCGGGGGGTTAAACCAAGAGACCCAGTACTTC.